This T cell receptor (beta chain) stems from a study of beta chain features in type 1 diabetes. This clone came up a few times. The CDR3 sequence is 15 residues long. V lost 4 bases, J lost 7 bases, and 18 bases lay in between. In germline, CDR1 is SGHDN, CDR2 FVKESK. Expressed TCRB transcripts were sequenced, since all the RNA that had been isolated was reverse transcribed. The protocol was immunoSEQ multiplex PCR, while the TCRdb copy is restricted to in-frame clones and leaves out a portion. The data hold 450,000 or so clones, with about 10% observed a single time. The chain is built from TRBV14 and TRBJ2-3, with D possibly being TRBD2 (6 bases). The sample taken for sequencing was naive CD4+ T cells from blood. This TCR derives from a young woman in good health. For the CDR3, the DNA is TGTGCCAGCAGCCTAGTCCCGGGACTCCAGAATACGCAGTATTTT. Amino acids: CASSLVPGLQNTQYF.